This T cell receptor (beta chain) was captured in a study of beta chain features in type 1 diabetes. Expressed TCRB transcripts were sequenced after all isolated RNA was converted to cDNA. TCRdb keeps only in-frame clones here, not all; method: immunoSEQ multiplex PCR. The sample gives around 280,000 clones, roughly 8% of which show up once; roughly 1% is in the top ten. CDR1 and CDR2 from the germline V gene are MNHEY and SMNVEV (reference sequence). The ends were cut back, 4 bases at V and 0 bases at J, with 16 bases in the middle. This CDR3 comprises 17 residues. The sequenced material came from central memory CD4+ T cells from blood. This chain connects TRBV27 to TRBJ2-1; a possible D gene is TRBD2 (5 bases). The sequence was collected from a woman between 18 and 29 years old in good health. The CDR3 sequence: CASSSPLVASSYNEQFF. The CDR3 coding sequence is TGTGCCAGCAGTTCCCCGTTGGTAGCGTCCTCCTACAATGAGCAGTTCTTC.